The T cell receptor (beta chain) under discussion was sequenced for a study of T cells in Graves' hyperthyroidism and ophthalmopathy. The CDR3 is 17 residues long. J gave up 6 bases and V 0 bases, and 7 bases lay outside the gene matches. Germline lookup yields CDR1 DFQATT and CDR2 SNEGSKA (reference sequence). Researchers amplified the TCR beta CDR3 regions from RNA transcripts. When the TCR CDR3 underwent first-round RT-PCR, the HTBI primer set was used. TCRdb recomputed calls from the multiplex PCR reads with MiXCR, one row per CDR3 protein. The data contain 550,000 to 650,000 distinct CDR3 sequences, 11% to 15% of them singletons.

Input material: blood. The chain carries TRBV20-1 and TRBJ2-3, with 15 positions matching TRBD2. The sequence was obtained from a woman in her thirties or forties with Graves' hyperthyroidism. The CDR3 reads CSARDSGLAGGQDTQYF. The DNA of the CDR3 is TGCAGTGCTAGAGACTCCGGACTAGCGGGAGGGCAGGATACGCAGTATTTT.